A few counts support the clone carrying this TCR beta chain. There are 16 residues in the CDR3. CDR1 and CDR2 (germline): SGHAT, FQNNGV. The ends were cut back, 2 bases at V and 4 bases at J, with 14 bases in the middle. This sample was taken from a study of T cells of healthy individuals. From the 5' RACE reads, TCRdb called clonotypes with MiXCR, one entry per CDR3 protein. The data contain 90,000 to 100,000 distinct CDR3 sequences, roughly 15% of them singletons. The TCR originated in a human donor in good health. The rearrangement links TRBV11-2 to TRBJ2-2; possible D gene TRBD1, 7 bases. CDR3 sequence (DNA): TGTGCCAGCAGCTTAAGGAGGGGGCGAGGCACCGGGGAGCTGTTTTTT. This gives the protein CASSLRRGRGTGELFF.